Listed below are T cell receptor beta chains from one sample, sequenced in a study of T-cell memory formation after mild COVID-19. Using its own MiXCR run on the 5' RACE reads, TCRdb lists one record per CDR3 protein. The table includes roughly 550,000 distinct CDR3 sequences, roughly 21% detected once. Specimen: PBMCs or a T cell subset sorted from them (not recorded which). The receptors shown here come from an adult woman who had mild COVID-19 (a few samples of this study predate the infection). Cell type and time point are not known. Each CDR3 is given with its conserved first and last residue. The order of the fields is J gene, clone size, V gene, D gene, CDR3 DNA, CDR3 protein. A D gene is named only where the DNA matches it firmly. Clone size, where shown, is once, few, many, or a class for clones that have expanded.

>TRBJ1-1|NA|TRBV4-1|NA
TGCGCCAGCAGCCAAGATCCGGACAAACGAACGACTGAAGCTTTCTTT
CASSQDPDKRTTEAFF
>TRBJ2-2|many|TRBV7-6|NA
TGTGCCAGCAGCTTTGGAACGGGCACCGGGGAGCTGTTTTTT
CASSFGTGTGELFF
>TRBJ2-7|many|TRBV7-9|NA
TGTGCCAGCAGCCAAAAGGGACGGATCTACGAGCAGTACTTC
CASSQKGRIYEQYF
>TRBJ2-7|many|TRBV5-1|TRBD1
TGCGCCAGCAGCAGAGGACAGGCCTCCTACGAGCAGTACTTC
CASSRGQASYEQYF
>TRBJ1-1|few|TRBV5-1|NA
TGCGCCAGCAGCTTGGCCGTGGGGGTGGACACTGAAGCTTTCTTT
CASSLAVGVDTEAFF
>TRBJ1-3|NA|TRBV9|TRBD1
TGTGCCAGCAGCCCGGGACAGGGCACTGGAAACACCATATATTTT
CASSPGQGTGNTIYF
>TRBJ2-3|many|TRBV28|TRBD2
TGTGCCTGGTCAACCTGGGATCTAGCGGGGGGGCCAGATACGCAGTATTTT
CAWSTWDLAGGPDTQYF
>TRBJ2-4|NA|TRBV6-6|NA
TGTGCCAGCAGTTCACCGGCAGGGGATCAAAACATTCAGTACTTC
CASSSPAGDQNIQYF
>TRBJ1-1|NA|TRBV12-3/TRBV12-4|NA
TGTGCCACCAAATTGTACCTGAACACTGAAGCTTTCTTT
CATKLYLNTEAFF
>TRBJ2-2|many|TRBV12-3/TRBV12-4|NA
TGTGCCAGCAGTCTTGGGACATCCGGGGAGCTGTTTTTT
CASSLGTSGELFF